This TCR beta chain was identified during a study of blood T cells in healthy people across ages. Study findings and constraints: While age rose, TCR beta diversity per million T cells dropped in a roughly linear way.

Germline V lookup: CDR1 GTSNPN, CDR2 SVGIG (reference sequence). The CDR3 is 14 amino acids. Trimming pared 2 bases from V and 2 bases from J, leaving 13 bases between. This clonotype showed up just a few times. What it recognizes is unknown. Extraction yielded at least 6 micrograms of total RNA per sample. Then a second PCR, running roughly 7 to 11 cycles, was carried out with a sample-barcoded 5' primer and a J-beta primer mix. Each cDNA molecule was tagged by a template-switch adaptor with 12 random nucleotides. TCRdb recomputed calls from the 5' RACE reads with MiXCR, one row per CDR3 protein. Counted here are some 1.5 million distinct CDR3 sequences, roughly 43% occurring once; the ten biggest clones make up approximately 4.1%.

Sequenced input: blood. This receptor was identified in a woman aged 18-35 years in good health. V usage is TRBV30 and J usage is TRBJ2-7; D may be TRBD1 (6 bases). CDR3 amino acids: CAWSYGQPTYEQYF. CDR3 DNA: TGTGCCTGGAGTTATGGACAGCCGACCTACGAGCAGTACTTC.